The source of this T cell receptor beta chain is a study of control samples from healthy donors and cancer patients. V dropped 5 bases and J dropped 4 bases, with 9 bases sitting between them. The CDR3 consists of 13 residues. The V gene's germline CDR1 is MNHEY and CDR2 SVGAGI. The assay was immunoSEQ multiplex PCR, and TCRdb's table has in-frame clones only and misses some. The sample carries more than 85,000 clones, approximately 90% recorded once. Material: blood. This clonotype was obtained from a woman aged 45-65 years in good health. This chain links TRBV6-5 with TRBJ1-3, with a possible D match to TRBD1 (5 bases). This chain's CDR3 is CASSPRQGNTIYF. In DNA, the CDR3 is TGTGCCAGCAGTCCACGACAGGGAAACACCATATATTTT.